The T cell receptor beta chain under discussion was sequenced for a study of Ad26.COV2.S vaccination and SARS-CoV-2 variants. CDR3 length: 15 residues. Germline lookup yields CDR1 SGHRS and CDR2 YFSETQ. Trimming cost V 8 bases and J 0 bases, with 12 bases left between them. The table came from immunoSEQ multiplex PCR; TCRdb's copy has only in-frame clones and leaves some out. The sample yields around 320,000 clones, approximately 80% seen once. Treatment meaning: over 15 received Ad26.COV2.S at low or high dose, single or two shots; several received placebo; per-sample allocation not given. Day 63 following the first vaccine or placebo injection was when the samples were taken.

The source was peripheral blood, collected in a trial of Ad26.COV2.S vaccine versus placebo. The receptor was derived from a person aged 18-65 years who received the Ad26.COV2.S COVID-19 vaccine or a placebo. This chain connects TRBV5-1 to TRBJ1-6; TRBD1 is a possible D gene (6 bases). The CDR3 sequence: CASRTDSSYNSPLHF. Written as DNA, the CDR3 is TGCGCCAGTAGGACAGACAGCTCCTATAATTCACCCCTCCACTTT.